A selection of T cell receptor beta chains follows, all from one sample in a study of a mutant IDH1 vaccine in newly diagnosed glioma. These TCRs' antigens remain unknown. Assay used: immunoSEQ multiplex PCR; TCRdb lists only in-frame clones, some missing. The table shows 82,000 or so clones, with roughly 85% occurring only once. This specimen consisted of PBMCs, obtained from a glioma patient whose treatment included an IDH1 peptide vaccine. The source of these receptors is a man aged 25 to 45 with glioma. Some clones in this sample may be carry-over from other donors' samples. Both conserved end residues are part of each CDR3. A D gene is named only where the DNA matches it firmly. Size is stated for part of the rows, as once, few or many counts, or as a class when the clone is expanded.

clone_size	v_call	j_call	d_call	cdr3_nt	cdr3_aa
.	TRBV7-3	TRBJ2-1	TRBD2	TGTGCCAGCAGCACCTTAGCGGGAGGGCCCAGTGAGCAGTTCTTC	CASSTLAGGPSEQFF
once	TRBV6-1	TRBJ1-6	.	TGTGCCAGCAGTGAAGCGGGGCCACCCCTCCACTTT	CASSEAGPPLHF
.	TRBV9	TRBJ1-2	.	TGTGCCAGCAGCGTAGAGAAACTGGCGGGGGGCAACTATGGCTACACCTTC	CASSVEKLAGGNYGYTF
few	TRBV4-1	TRBJ1-2	TRBD1	TGCGCCAGCAGACCAACTCCGGGACAGGGTAGTGGCTACACCTTC	CASRPTPGQGSGYTF
.	TRBV6-6	TRBJ1-2	TRBD1	TGTGCCAGCAGTTACCGACAGGGCGGCGAGGACGGTGGCTACACCTTC	CASSYRQGGEDGGYTF
.	TRBV5-1	TRBJ2-3	TRBD2	TGCGCCAGCAGCCCTGGAGTCCTAGCGGGAGGCGTCGCAGATACGCAGTATTTT	CASSPGVLAGGVADTQYF
.	TRBV19	TRBJ2-1	TRBD2	TGTGCCAGTAGTATAAAGGCAGGGAGGGATGAGCAGTTCTTC	CASSIKAGRDEQFF
.	TRBV9	TRBJ2-5	.	TGTGCCAGCAGCGAGTCCCCCCAGCGCGGGCAAGAGACCCAGTACTTC	CASSESPQRGQETQYF
.	TRBV29-1	TRBJ1-5	.	TGCAGCGTTAACCTCGGGGGGAATCAGCCCCAGCATTTT	CSVNLGGNQPQHF
.	TRBV5-1	TRBJ1-4	.	TGCGCCAGCAGCGTTACAGGTGTGGGTGAAAAACTGTTTTTT	CASSVTGVGEKLFF
.	TRBV10-3	TRBJ1-2	.	TGTGCCATCAGCGCCGGACTCGACTATGGTGGCTACACCTTC	CAISAGLDYGGYTF
.	TRBV5-4	TRBJ2-7	TRBD2	TGTGCCAGCAGCTTGGCCCCTAGCGGGAGCTACGAGCAGTACTTC	CASSLAPSGSYEQYF
.	TRBV7-3	TRBJ2-1	.	TGTGCCAGCAGCTTAAGCGACCTCCCCCCAATGAAGCAGTTCTTC	CASSLSDLPPMKQFF
few	TRBV2	TRBJ1-1	.	TGTGCCAGCAGTGCTCAGACAGGCTTCAGGGCTGAAGCTTTCTTT	CASSAQTGFRAEAFF
.	TRBV28	TRBJ1-1	.	TGTGCCAGCAGTTTATACGGGCGGGGGACTGAAGCTTTCTTT	CASSLYGRGTEAFF
.	TRBV19	TRBJ1-2	.	TGTGCCAGTTCGAAAGGGCGAGACTATGGCTACACCTTC	CASSKGRDYGYTF
.	TRBV5-4	TRBJ1-2	.	TGTGCCAGCAGCTTGGCCCAGGGTCCTAACTATGGCTACACCTTC	CASSLAQGPNYGYTF
.	TRBV28	TRBJ1-2	.	TGTGCCAGCGGGATACGGACCGGCAACTATGGCTACACCTTC	CASGIRTGNYGYTF
.	TRBV7-3	TRBJ2-1	.	TGTGCCAGCAGCTTATATCAGTACAATGAGCAGTTCTTC	CASSLYQYNEQFF
.	TRBV25-1	TRBJ1-3	.	TGTGCCAGCAGTGAGGGGGAAGGTGGAAACACCATATATTTT	CASSEGEGGNTIYF
.	TRBV5-4	TRBJ1-6	.	TGTGCCAGCAGCTTCCCGAATTCACCCCTCCACTTT	CASSFPNSPLHF
.	TRBV7-2	TRBJ2-1	TRBD2	TGTGCCAGCAGCTATATAGCGGGGGGCGGTGAGCAGTTCTTC	CASSYIAGGGEQFF
.	TRBV7-1	TRBJ1-1	.	TGTGCCAGCAGCTTGGCGGGCCCGAACACTGAAGCTTTCTTT	CASSLAGPNTEAFF
.	TRBV5-1	TRBJ2-3	.	TGCGCCAGCAGCGAACGGGGCCTAGTCTTGGATACGCAGTATTTT	CASSERGLVLDTQYF
.	TRBV5-6	TRBJ1-1	.	TGTGCCAGCAGCAGAATAGAAATGAACACTGAAGCTTTCTTT	CASSRIEMNTEAFF
.	TRBV5-1	TRBJ1-1	.	TGCGCCAGCAATCCGGGAGGCCACACTGAAGCTTTCTTT	CASNPGGHTEAFF
.	TRBV7-2	TRBJ2-5	.	TGTGCCAGCAGCCTTCTTTCACAGTACCAAGAGACCCAGTACTTC	CASSLLSQYQETQYF
.	TRBV4-1	TRBJ1-5	.	TGCGCCAGCAGCCAAGACAGGGTGGTACAGCCCCAGCATTTT	CASSQDRVVQPQHF
.	TRBV7-3	TRBJ1-3	.	TGTGCCAGCAGCCCAACGGTCGGACAGTCTGGAAACACCATATATTTT	CASSPTVGQSGNTIYF
.	TRBV5-6	TRBJ1-2	.	TGTGCCAGCAGCCTGGTAGGGGAGGGCGGCTACACCTTC	CASSLVGEGGYTF
.	TRBV5-5	TRBJ2-1	.	TGTGCCAGCAGCTATAGTCCTCGTGTTGGTGAGCAGTTCTTC	CASSYSPRVGEQFF
once	TRBV16	TRBJ1-2	TRBD1	TGTGCCGCGTGGACAGGAGATAACTATGGCTACACCTTC	CAAWTGDNYGYTF
.	TRBV19	TRBJ1-2	.	TGTGCCAGTAGTCCCACAGGGAACTATGGCTACACCTTC	CASSPTGNYGYTF
few	TRBV13	TRBJ2-7	TRBD2	TGTGCCAGCAGCTTAGGCCGGGGAACAGGCAGCGGGAGGTACGAGCAGTACTTC	CASSLGRGTGSGRYEQYF
.	TRBV18	TRBJ2-7	.	TGTGCCAGCTCACCGACAAACTACGAGCAGTACTTC	CASSPTNYEQYF
once	TRBV28	TRBJ2-1	TRBD2	TGTGCCAGCAGTTTATGGGGGAGCGGGAGCTCGAGTGGCAATGAGCAGTTCTTC	CASSLWGSGSSSGNEQFF
.	TRBV2	TRBJ2-3	TRBD1	TGTGCCAGCAGTTTTGACAGGGGGGGCACAGATACGCAGTATTTT	CASSFDRGGTDTQYF
.	TRBV15	TRBJ2-7	.	TGTGCCACCAGCAGTGGCCCCTATTACGAGCAGTACTTC	CATSSGPYYEQYF
once	TRBV27	TRBJ2-1	TRBD2	TGTGCCAGCAGTTTAAGTAGCGGGAGTGTCTATGAGCAGTTCTTC	CASSLSSGSVYEQFF
few	TRBV18	TRBJ2-3	.	TGTGCCAGCTGCCCCAGTCTCACAGATACGCAGTATTTT	CASCPSLTDTQYF
.	TRBV6-1	TRBJ2-7	TRBD1	TGTGCCAGCAAAGATGGGACAGGGGGCTCCTACGAGCAGTACTTC	CASKDGTGGSYEQYF
.	TRBV27	TRBJ2-3	.	TGTGCCAGCAGTTGGGCCGGCACAGATACGCAGTATTTT	CASSWAGTDTQYF
.	TRBV5-8	TRBJ2-6	.	TGTGCCAGCACACAGGGTAACTCTGGGGCCAACGTCCTGACTTTC	CASTQGNSGANVLTF
.	TRBV5-1	TRBJ2-5	TRBD2	TGCGCCAGTACCAGCGGGGGGAGGACCCAAGAGACCCAGTACTTC	CASTSGGRTQETQYF
.	TRBV2	TRBJ1-2	.	TGTGCCAGCGGGTATTCGACAGGCGTCTATGGCTACACCTTC	CASGYSTGVYGYTF
.	TRBV30	TRBJ2-1	.	TGTGCCTGGATCGATAAGACTCACCCTTCAAAATACAATGAGCAGTTCTTC	CAWIDKTHPSKYNEQFF
.	TRBV11-2	TRBJ2-5	.	TGTGCCGCAAGTAGGGGATACCAAGAGACCCAGTACTTC	CAASRGYQETQYF
.	TRBV7-3	TRBJ2-7	TRBD2	TGTGCCAGCAGCTTTAGCGGGTTGAAGAACGAGCAGTACTTC	CASSFSGLKNEQYF
.	TRBV11-3	TRBJ2-2	.	TGTGCCAGCTCCACGTCGGACGGAATGACCGGGGAGCTGTTTTTT	CASSTSDGMTGELFF
.	TRBV6-1	TRBJ2-1	.	TGTGCCAGCAGTCCCCAGGACAGATACAATGAGCAGTTCTTC	CASSPQDRYNEQFF